The 5 T cell receptor beta chains presented below share a single source sample, sequenced in a study of Graves' ophthalmopathy and Graves' hyperthyroidism. Investigators amplified TCR beta CDR3 regions from RNA transcripts. First-round RT-PCR relied on HTBI primers, and a second-round multiplex PCR came next. TCRdb called the multiplex PCR reads again in MiXCR, with one record for every CDR3 protein. The sample records over a million distinct CDR3 sequences, about 36% being singletons. Source material: peripheral blood or thyroid tissue (not recorded which). The receptors derive from an adult man with Graves' hyperthyroidism.

A single count supports this clonotype. A read error may produce the germline difference seen at one junction end. This sequence joins TRBV29-1 and TRBJ1-1, with a possible D match to TRBD1 (6 bases). The CDR3 totals 12 residues. Germline CDR1 and CDR2: SQVTM and ANQGSEA. The CDR3, as DNA: TGCAGCGTTGAGGTGGGGGACACTGGAGCTTTCTTT. Its translation is CSVEVGDTGAFF.

In its sample, this clonotype was seen many times. V usage is TRBV19 and J usage is TRBJ1-1, with 7 bases lining up with TRBD1. The CDR3 loop spans 11 amino acids. CDR1 and CDR2 from the germline V gene are LNHDA and SQIVND (reference sequence). J gave up 4 bases and V 9 bases, and 2 bases lay outside the gene matches. The CDR3 DNA reads TGTGCCAGCAGACAGGGCACTGAAGCTTTCTTT. This gives the protein CASRQGTEAFF. Full variable domain (rest looked up from reference TRBV19 and TRBJ1-1): DGGITQSPKYLFRKEGQNVTLSCEQNLNHDAMYWYRQDPGQGLRLIYYSQIVNDFQKGDIAEGYSVSREKKESFPLTVTSAQKNPTAFYLCASRQGTEAFFGQGTRLTVV.

This clonotype was observed at least ten times. The V call is TRBV7-9, the J call TRBJ2-2; no reliable D call. The CDR3 loop spans 14 amino acids. Trimming cost V 3 bases and J 1 base, with 6 bases left between them. Germline CDR1 is SEHNR and CDR2 is FQNEAQ (reference sequence). For the CDR3, the DNA is TGTGCCAGCAGCTTTCCCCTGAACACCGGGGAGCTGTTTTTT. Its protein product is CASSFPLNTGELFF.

The table lists this clonotype with many counts. The genes are TRBV5-1 and TRBJ1-6; no firm D call. The length of the CDR3 is 13 residues. In germline, CDR1 is SGHRS, CDR2 YFSETQ. V dropped 5 bases and J dropped 9 bases, with 12 bases sitting between them. For the CDR3, the DNA is TGCGCCAGCAGTGCACGGGATTTTTCACCCCTCCACTTT. As protein: CASSARDFSPLHF.

This clonotype showed up just a few times. The rearrangement uses TRBV11-2 and TRBJ2-5; 8 bases agree with TRBD1. Germline values: CDR1 SGHAT, CDR2 FQNNGV. The V gene end was trimmed by 5 bases and the J gene end by 8 bases; junction bases not matched to a gene: 7. The CDR3 has 13 amino acids. The CDR3 bases are TGTGCCAGCAGCCCGGACAGGGAGGCCACCCAGTACTTC. This sequence encodes CASSPDREATQYF.